This T cell receptor beta chain was sequenced in a study of cytomegalovirus exposure and HLA in healthy donors. The V gene lost 3 bases and the J gene lost 6 bases, with 14 bases spanning the gap. Germline V gene lookup returns CDR1 MDHEN and CDR2 SYDVKM. The CDR3 sequence is 14 residues long. The primer mix had 60 Vbeta and 13 Jbeta primers. Sequencing was performed with immunoSEQ multiplex PCR; in TCRdb, only in-frame clones are kept and a portion is missing. The sample lists around 68,000 clones; 65% to 90% were seen once. This TCR was recovered from a female donor in good health and CMV-seronegative. The chain uses TRBV28 and TRBJ1-1; D unclear. The sequenced sample was PBMCs. The CDR3 DNA is TGTGCCAGCAGTTTTTTAGGAACAGCCGCTGAAGCTTTCTTT. It translates to CASSFLGTAAEAFF.